A selection of T cell receptor beta chains follows, all from one sample in a study of blood T cell dynamics during melanoma immunotherapy. Clones were sequenced by immunoSEQ multiplex PCR, and TCRdb holds only the in-frame ones, with some missing. In the table there are fewer than 18,000 clones, more than 70% of which are singletons. The material was blood, obtained from a patient treated with checkpoint blockade. The receptors shown here come from a human donor with melanoma. Each CDR3 is given with its conserved first and last residue. A D gene is named only where the DNA matches it firmly. Only some rows state a clone size, as once, few, many or a class for expanded clones.

size | D | J | V | CDR3 | DNA
NA | NA | TRBJ1-6 | TRBV30 | CAWSVGGLPYNSPLHF | TGTGCCTGGAGCGTCGGGGGCCTGCCCTATAATTCACCCCTCCACTTT
NA | NA | TRBJ1-1 | TRBV30 | CAWTDGFNTEAFF | TGTGCCTGGACAGACGGTTTTAACACTGAAGCTTTCTTT
NA | NA | TRBJ2-1 | TRBV10-1 | CASSEDLSSYNEQFF | TGCGCCAGCAGTGAGGACCTTAGCTCCTACAATGAGCAGTTCTTC
NA | NA | TRBJ1-2 | TRBV13 | CASSTNRYGYTF | TGTGCCAGCAGCACCAACCGGTATGGCTACACCTTC
NA | NA | TRBJ2-2 | TRBV7-9 | CASSLAMSSNTGELFF | TGTGCCAGCAGCTTAGCTATGAGTTCGAACACCGGGGAGCTGTTTTTT
NA | NA | TRBJ2-7 | TRBV9 | CASSVAPDYEQYF | TGTGCCAGCAGCGTAGCCCCCGACTACGAGCAGTACTTC
NA | NA | TRBJ2-6 | TRBV19 | CASKGSSELPGANVLTF | TGTGCCAGTAAAGGAAGTAGCGAACTACCTGGGGCCAACGTCCTGACTTTC
NA | NA | TRBJ1-3 | TRBV6-1 | CASMTPSGNTIYF | TGTGCCAGTATGACCCCATCTGGAAACACCATATATTTT
NA | NA | TRBJ1-6 | TRBV5-4 | CASSLGTGYNSPLHF | TGTGCCAGCAGCTTGGGAACAGGGTATAATTCACCCCTCCACTTT
NA | NA | TRBJ2-1 | TRBV9 | CASSVRGDPYNEQFF | TGTGCCAGCAGCGTGCGCGGGGACCCCTACAATGAGCAGTTCTTC
NA | TRBD1 | TRBJ1-1 | TRBV6-5 | CASSYQTGRGTEAFF | TGTGCCAGCAGTTACCAGACAGGGCGGGGCACTGAAGCTTTCTTT
once | NA | TRBJ2-1 | TRBV28 | CASGGGRNEQFF | TGTGCCAGCGGTGGGGGGAGGAATGAGCAGTTCTTC
NA | NA | TRBJ1-4 | TRBV14 | CASSQPGGWNEKLFF | TGTGCCAGCAGCCAACCGGGCGGGTGGAATGAAAAACTGTTTTTT
NA | TRBD1 | TRBJ2-1 | TRBV5-6 | CASSLSGTGGGNEQFF | TGTGCCAGCAGCTTGTCCGGGACAGGGGGCGGGAATGAGCAGTTCTTC
NA | NA | TRBJ1-6 | TRBV27 | CASSLWAANNSPLHF | TGTGCCAGCAGTTTATGGGCAGCCAATAATTCACCCCTCCACTTT
NA | NA | TRBJ1-3 | TRBV2 | CASRRRSVSGNTIYF | TGTGCCAGCAGACGAAGATCAGTCTCTGGAAACACCATATATTTT
NA | NA | TRBJ1-2 | TRBV4-1 | CASSQEARDNGYGYTF | TGCGCCAGCAGCCAAGAAGCCCGGGACAATGGCTATGGCTACACCTTC
NA | NA | TRBJ2-3 | TRBV6-1 | CASSDSQGRDTQYF | TGTGCCAGCAGTGACAGCCAGGGACGAGATACGCAGTATTTT
NA | NA | TRBJ1-2 | TRBV5-1 | CASSPGDVGLMYGYTF | TGCGCCAGCAGCCCGGGGGACGTAGGTTTGATGTATGGCTACACCTTC
NA | NA | TRBJ2-3 | TRBV19 | CASSITIRPDTQYF | TGTGCCAGTAGTATAACGATTCGACCAGATACGCAGTATTTT
once | TRBD1 | TRBJ1-3 | TRBV6-8 | CASSYIYRGLGGNTIYF | TGTGCCAGCAGTTACATATACAGGGGGTTAGGTGGAAACACCATATATTTT
NA | TRBD1 | TRBJ2-5 | TRBV9 | CASRGTGFIETQYF | TGTGCCAGCAGGGGGACAGGGTTTATAGAGACCCAGTACTTC
NA | NA | TRBJ1-2 | TRBV28 | CASSKGANYGYTF | TGTGCCAGCAGTAAAGGGGCTAACTATGGCTACACCTTC
NA | NA | TRBJ1-1 | TRBV10-2 | CASSEKNTEAFF | TGCGCCAGCAGTGAAAAGAACACTGAAGCTTTCTTT
NA | TRBD1 | TRBJ1-2 | TRBV5-1 | CASSHGTDYGYTF | TGCGCCAGCAGCCACGGGACAGATTATGGCTACACCTTC
few | TRBD1 | TRBJ1-5 | TRBV19 | CASKSTGIYSNQPQHF | TGTGCCAGTAAGTCGACAGGGATCTATAGCAATCAGCCCCAGCATTTT
NA | NA | TRBJ2-1 | TRBV7-3 | CASSFDTYNEQFF | TGTGCCAGCAGCTTCGACACTTACAATGAGCAGTTCTTC
once | TRBD2 | TRBJ2-1 | TRBV30 | CAWSGSGDPRGEQFF | TGTGCCTGGAGTGGTAGCGGGGATCCCCGGGGTGAGCAGTTCTTC
NA | NA | TRBJ2-5 | TRBV7-2 | CASSLPNGGGETQYF | TGTGCCAGCAGCTTACCTAACGGGGGAGGAGAGACCCAGTACTTC
NA | NA | TRBJ2-7 | TRBV7-3 | CASSSGTGYEQYF | TGTGCCAGCAGCTCAGGGACCGGCTACGAGCAGTACTTC
NA | NA | TRBJ2-4 | TRBV15 | CATSRDEAGMLKNIQYF | TGTGCCACCAGCAGAGATGAGGCGGGGATGCTGAAAAACATTCAGTACTTC
NA | NA | TRBJ1-1 | TRBV7-3 | CASSLRGSGGNTEAFF | TGTGCCAGCAGCTTAAGGGGATCTGGTGGGAACACTGAAGCTTTCTTT
NA | NA | TRBJ1-3 | TRBV6-6 | CASSNTANSGNTIYF | TGTGCCAGCAGTAATACAGCAAACTCTGGAAACACCATATATTTT
NA | NA | TRBJ1-4 | TRBV5-4 | CASSDDMIKLFF | TGTGCCAGCAGCGACGACATGATAAAACTGTTTTTT
NA | TRBD1 | TRBJ2-2 | TRBV6-5 | CASSSGTVTGELFF | TGTGCCAGCAGCTCCGGGACAGTCACCGGGGAGCTGTTTTTT
NA | NA | TRBJ1-2 | TRBV27 | CASSLQGYGYTF | TGTGCCAGCAGTTTACAGGGGTATGGCTACACCTTC
NA | TRBD1 | TRBJ1-2 | TRBV4-2 | CASSQDPGTGVYGYTF | TGTGCCAGCAGCCAAGATCCCGGGACAGGGGTCTATGGCTACACCTTC
NA | NA | TRBJ1-2 | TRBV2 | CASAYGREDGYTF | TGTGCCAGCGCATACGGGCGAGAGGATGGCTACACCTTC
few | TRBD1 | TRBJ1-6 | TRBV6-5 | CASREQTGENSPLHF | TGTGCCAGCAGAGAACAAACAGGGGAGAATTCACCCCTCCACTTT
NA | TRBD1 | TRBJ2-3 | TRBV18 | CASSPGQDLSTDTQYF | TGTGCCAGCTCGCCTGGACAGGACCTCTCCACAGATACGCAGTATTTT
NA | NA | TRBJ2-2 | TRBV21-1 | CASSKAPVGDTGELFF | TGTGCCAGCAGCAAAGCCCCGGTCGGGGACACCGGGGAGCTGTTTTTT
NA | TRBD2 | TRBJ2-5 | TRBV28 | CASSPLLGGDQETQYF | TGTGCCAGCAGTCCCCTACTCGGGGGGGATCAAGAGACCCAGTACTTC
NA | NA | TRBJ2-1 | TRBV5-8 | CASSQEGREQFF | TGTGCCAGCAGCCAAGAGGGGCGGGAGCAGTTCTTC
NA | TRBD2 | TRBJ2-3 | TRBV6-6 | CASRAGWLAEDTQYF | TGTGCCAGCAGGGCAGGTTGGCTAGCGGAAGATACGCAGTATTTT
NA | NA | TRBJ2-2 | TRBV2 | CASSRTEVTGELFF | TGTGCCAGCAGCAGGACAGAGGTCACCGGGGAGCTGTTTTTT
NA | NA | TRBJ1-2 | TRBV15 | CATSRELTGRSYGYTF | TGTGCCACCAGCAGAGAATTGACAGGACGCTCCTATGGCTACACCTTC
NA | NA | TRBJ2-5 | TRBV9 | CASSPESNWVETQYF | TGTGCCAGCAGCCCGGAATCGAACTGGGTCGAGACCCAGTACTTC
NA | TRBD1 | TRBJ2-7 | TRBV5-1 | CASSLGVSGTVGYEQYF | TGCGCCAGCAGCTTGGGGGTTTCCGGGACAGTAGGGTACGAGCAGTACTTC
NA | NA | TRBJ2-1 | TRBV7-6 | CASSLDPPSVYNEQFF | TGTGCCAGCAGCTTAGACCCCCCGTCGGTCTACAATGAGCAGTTCTTC
NA | NA | TRBJ2-5 | TRBV6-4 | CASSDSAGETQYF | TGTGCCAGCAGTGACTCAGCGGGAGAGACCCAGTACTTC
NA | TRBD1 | TRBJ2-7 | TRBV11-1 | CASSLWTGRFYEQYF | TGTGCCAGCAGCTTATGGACAGGGCGATTCTACGAGCAGTACTTC